A selection of T cell receptor beta chains follows, all from one sample in a study of blood T cell repertoires in COVID-19. This table comes from immunoSEQ multiplex PCR, and its TCRdb copy is limited to in-frame clones, with some not included. The sample holds approximately 54,000 clones, approximately 91% seen once. Material: peripheral blood. The receptors were gathered from a man over 45 with acute or convalescent COVID-19. CDR3s include the opening cysteine and the closing phenylalanine or tryptophan.

v_call: TRBV28
j_call: TRBJ1-4
cdr3_length: 15
cdr3_aa: CASVTGGSVGEKLFF

v_call: TRBV5-8
j_call: TRBJ2-5
cdr3_length: 16
cdr3_aa: CASSLVNRATQETQYF

v_call: TRBV11-3
j_call: TRBJ1-1
cdr3_length: 12
cdr3_aa: CASSTGQPEAFF

v_call: TRBV25-1
j_call: TRBJ2-3
cdr3_length: 15
cdr3_aa: CASSQGTGRTDTQYF

v_call: TRBV27
j_call: TRBJ2-7
cdr3_length: 15
cdr3_aa: CASSLSGPGGYEQYF

v_call: TRBV7-9
j_call: TRBJ2-3
cdr3_length: 15
cdr3_aa: CASSHTGGNTDTQYF

v_call: TRBV15
j_call: TRBJ1-1
cdr3_length: 15
cdr3_aa: CATSRGTGTGTEAFF

v_call: TRBV2
j_call: TRBJ1-2
cdr3_length: 12
cdr3_aa: CASSQGDYGYTF

v_call: TRBV12-5
j_call: TRBJ1-5
cdr3_length: 16
cdr3_aa: CASGSPTGTSFWPQHF

v_call: TRBV10-1
j_call: TRBJ2-1
cdr3_length: 11
cdr3_aa: CASSDRDEQFF

v_call: TRBV13
j_call: TRBJ1-6
cdr3_length: 15
cdr3_aa: CASSPGDRENSPLHF

v_call: TRBV24-1
j_call: TRBJ2-1
cdr3_length: 20
cdr3_aa: CATSDLGTSGTSRFYNEQFF

v_call: TRBV6-4
j_call: TRBJ1-2
cdr3_length: 16
cdr3_aa: CASSMTGFPNNYGYTF

v_call: TRBV6-2/TRBV6-3
j_call: TRBJ1-5
cdr3_length: 15
cdr3_aa: CASSFQGQGRQPQHF

v_call: TRBV5-4
j_call: TRBJ1-2
cdr3_length: 17
cdr3_aa: CASSLAWTGQGAGGYTF

v_call: TRBV6-5
j_call: TRBJ1-5
cdr3_length: 13
cdr3_aa: CASSWTGAQPQHF

v_call: TRBV2
j_call: TRBJ2-3
cdr3_length: 15
cdr3_aa: CASSVHGGGADTQYF

v_call: TRBV5-1
j_call: TRBJ2-1
cdr3_length: 14
cdr3_aa: CASSLGTTDNEQFF

v_call: TRBV15
j_call: TRBJ1-6
cdr3_length: 15
cdr3_aa: CATSSRVAGNSPLHF

v_call: TRBV19
j_call: TRBJ2-5
cdr3_length: 16
cdr3_aa: CASSRTVAGGRETQYF

v_call: TRBV30
j_call: TRBJ1-6
cdr3_length: 15
cdr3_aa: CAWSVQGLGDSPLHF

v_call: TRBV9
j_call: TRBJ1-6
cdr3_length: 15
cdr3_aa: CASSFTPSPVSPLHF

v_call: TRBV11-3
j_call: TRBJ2-1
cdr3_length: 13
cdr3_aa: CASSQPGYNEQFF

v_call: TRBV10-3
j_call: TRBJ2-3
cdr3_length: 16
cdr3_aa: CASRTSGREGTDTQYF

v_call: TRBV7-7
j_call: TRBJ2-1
cdr3_length: 17
cdr3_aa: CASSPIMSHTGGNEQFF

v_call: TRBV7-9
j_call: TRBJ2-1
cdr3_length: 18
cdr3_aa: CASSLDLSGRDFYNEQFF

v_call: TRBV5-1
j_call: TRBJ1-1
cdr3_length: 15
cdr3_aa: CASSLTGPGNTEAFF

v_call: TRBV6-2/TRBV6-3
j_call: TRBJ2-2
cdr3_length: 11
cdr3_aa: CASSYLGELFF

v_call: TRBV4-1
j_call: TRBJ2-7
cdr3_length: 14
cdr3_aa: CASSIAPRGYEQYF

v_call: TRBV12-3/TRBV12-4
j_call: TRBJ1-2
cdr3_length: 13
cdr3_aa: CASSLKARGGYTF

v_call: TRBV29-1
j_call: TRBJ2-5
cdr3_length: 11
cdr3_aa: CSVKGEGGQYF

v_call: TRBV5-1
j_call: TRBJ2-5
cdr3_length: 17
cdr3_aa: CASSLWRQGAAGETQYF

v_call: TRBV6-5
j_call: TRBJ1-2
cdr3_length: 13
cdr3_aa: CASRGQGARGYTF

v_call: TRBV6-1
j_call: TRBJ1-5
cdr3_length: 16
cdr3_aa: CASSEASRGPNQPQHF

v_call: TRBV6-1
j_call: TRBJ1-1
cdr3_length: 15
cdr3_aa: CASSDQGAVDTEAFF

v_call: TRBV19
j_call: TRBJ2-7
cdr3_length: 14
cdr3_aa: CASSIGGSSYEQYF

v_call: TRBV10-2
j_call: TRBJ2-4
cdr3_length: 16
cdr3_aa: CASKGTGLIAKNIQYF

v_call: TRBV5-6
j_call: TRBJ2-1
cdr3_length: 15
cdr3_aa: CASSTTGQGGYEQFF

v_call: TRBV2
j_call: TRBJ2-7
cdr3_length: 14
cdr3_aa: CASTQGGALDEQYF

v_call: TRBV27
j_call: TRBJ1-2
cdr3_length: 14
cdr3_aa: CASRHRGEGYGYTF

v_call: TRBV7-9
j_call: TRBJ2-7
cdr3_length: 16
cdr3_aa: CASSLSSGRGIDEQYF

v_call: TRBV10-3
j_call: TRBJ1-2
cdr3_length: 14
cdr3_aa: CAISESTGAAGYTF

v_call: TRBV29-1
j_call: TRBJ2-2
cdr3_length: 16
cdr3_aa: CSVSRTGTSNTGELFF

v_call: TRBV9
j_call: TRBJ2-7
cdr3_length: 15
cdr3_aa: CASSEGTGYSYEQYF

v_call: TRBV9
j_call: TRBJ1-1
cdr3_length: 16
cdr3_aa: CASSVGWGQGNTEAFF

v_call: TRBV4-1
j_call: TRBJ1-6
cdr3_length: 14
cdr3_aa: CPSSPRGGNSPLHF

v_call: TRBV7-6
j_call: TRBJ2-3
cdr3_length: 21
cdr3_aa: CASSAPRDRESLAGATDTQYF

v_call: TRBV3-1/TRBV3-2
j_call: TRBJ2-2
cdr3_length: 16
cdr3_aa: CASSQRTSDNTGELFF

v_call: TRBV6-5
j_call: TRBJ1-5
cdr3_length: 14
cdr3_aa: CASSRTGWNQPQHF

v_call: TRBV5-4
j_call: TRBJ2-1
cdr3_length: 16
cdr3_aa: CASSLIGGYSYNEQFF